A selection of T cell receptor beta chains follows, all from one sample in a study of cytomegalovirus exposure and HLA in healthy donors. Clones were sequenced by immunoSEQ multiplex PCR, and TCRdb holds only the in-frame ones, with some missing. The sample carries about 110,000 clones, 71% recorded once. Sequenced: PBMCs. Receptor source: a female donor in good health and CMV-seronegative. The CDR3 runs from the conserved cysteine through the conserved F or W. The D gene is left open where the match is weak. Clone size is not always given. Where it is, it says once, few, many or a class for expanded clones.

D: TRBD2
size: .
V: TRBV7-9
J: TRBJ2-7
CDR3: CASSSGLAGGSEQYF
DNA: TGTGCCAGCAGCTCGGGACTAGCGGGAGGTAGCGAGCAGTACTTC

D: .
size: few
V: TRBV13
J: TRBJ1-1
CDR3: CASSVTGKFEAFF
DNA: TGTGCCAGCAGCGTAACAGGAAAATTTGAAGCTTTCTTT

D: .
size: .
V: TRBV21-1
J: TRBJ2-5
CDR3: CASSPGTQETQYF
DNA: TGTGCCAGCAGCCCTGGGACTCAAGAGACCCAGTACTTC

D: TRBD2
size: .
V: TRBV27
J: TRBJ2-7
CDR3: CASRPISGRGHEQYF
DNA: TGTGCCAGCAGACCCATTAGCGGGAGAGGGCACGAGCAGTACTTC

D: TRBD1
size: .
V: TRBV6-1
J: TRBJ1-1
CDR3: CASSERGTGRAEAFF
DNA: TGTGCCAGCAGTGAACGAGGGACAGGGCGCGCTGAAGCTTTCTTT

D: .
size: .
V: TRBV7-9
J: TRBJ1-1
CDR3: CASSYLDGEAFF
DNA: TGTGCCAGCAGCTACCTCGACGGGGAAGCTTTCTTT

D: .
size: .
V: TRBV18
J: TRBJ2-7
CDR3: CASSPYGELLGYEQYF
DNA: TGTGCCAGCTCACCCTACGGGGAGTTACTTGGATACGAGCAGTACTTC

D: .
size: .
V: TRBV18
J: TRBJ1-1
CDR3: CASSKNQGGAGSTEAFF
DNA: TGTGCCAGCTCCAAGAACCAAGGCGGGGCCGGGAGCACTGAAGCTTTCTTT

D: .
size: .
V: TRBV21-1
J: TRBJ2-7
CDR3: CASSRDLTDEGEQYF
DNA: TGTGCCAGCAGCCGTGATCTGACTGACGAGGGTGAGCAGTACTTC

D: TRBD1
size: .
V: TRBV5-5
J: TRBJ2-7
CDR3: CASSFLQGASAYEQYF
DNA: TGTGCCAGCAGCTTTTTACAGGGGGCATCTGCCTACGAGCAGTACTTC

D: .
size: .
V: TRBV5-1
J: TRBJ2-7
CDR3: CASSPSIAASSYEQYF
DNA: TGCGCCAGCAGCCCCTCGATAGCGGCAAGCTCCTACGAGCAGTACTTC

D: TRBD2
size: .
V: TRBV13
J: TRBJ2-1
CDR3: CASSRIRWEGDNEQFF
DNA: TGTGCCAGCAGCCGGATCCGGTGGGAGGGCGACAATGAGCAGTTCTTC

D: TRBD1
size: .
V: TRBV29-1
J: TRBJ1-1
CDR3: CSVRTGGNTEAFF
DNA: TGCAGCGTTCGAACAGGGGGGAACACTGAAGCTTTCTTT